This T cell receptor (beta chain) was identified in a study of blood T cell repertoires in COVID-19. Study background: Collection of acute and convalescent COVID-19 samples took place in the United States, Italy and Spain.

Germline V gene sequence: CDR1 MDHEN, CDR2 SYDVKM. This CDR3 spans 16 amino acids. V lost 4 bases, J lost 5 bases, and 18 bases lay in between. The method was immunoSEQ multiplex PCR; TCRdb's version includes in-frame clones alone and lacks a portion of them. Counted here are some 390,000 clones, around 87% occurring once; the ten biggest clones make up 2.3%. This sequence originates from a woman between 55 and 75 years old with COVID-19, enrolled during active disease. Sequencing was done on a sample of peripheral blood. The V and J genes are TRBV28 and TRBJ1-5; tentative D call: TRBD1 (6 bases). Written as DNA, the CDR3 is TGTGCCAGCAGTTCTACCTTCGGGGGGCCCGATCAGCCCCAGCATTTT. This codes for CASSSTFGGPDQPQHF.